A single sample is the source of the 18 T cell receptor beta chains below, sequenced in a study of blood T cell repertoires in COVID-19. The assay was immunoSEQ multiplex PCR, and TCRdb's table has in-frame clones only and misses some. The sample consists of under 80,000 clones, around four fifths of them appearing once. The sequenced sample consisted of peripheral blood. All receptors come from a man between 65 and 85 years old with acute or convalescent COVID-19.

The chain uses TRBV6-5 and TRBJ2-7, with D possibly matching TRBD1 (6 bases). Trimming removed 7 bases at V and 4 bases at J, with 14 bases between. Germline loops: CDR1 MNHEY, CDR2 SVGAGI. This CDR3 contains 13 residues. CDR3 in amino acids: CASMLFRGYEQYF. The CDR3 coding sequence is TGTGCCAGCATGTTGTTCAGGGGATACGAGCAGTACTTC.

J is TRBJ2-5 and V is TRBV12-2; the tabulated D call, TRBD2, remains unverified against the DNA. TRBV12-2 is a recognized pseudogene. This CDR3 contains 17 residues. The chain's CDR3 is CASRLGPEGGIQETQYF. In DNA form, the CDR3 reads TGTGCAAGTCGCTTAGGCCCCGAGGGGGGGATCCAAGAGACCCAGTACTTC.

The rearrangement joins TRBV5-1 to TRBJ2-2; possibly TRBD1 for D (5 bases). V lost 2 bases and J lost 1, with 12 bases in between. CDR1 and CDR2 (germline): SGHRS, YFSETQ. This CDR3 has 16 residues. The CDR3 nucleotides are TGCGCCAGCAGCTTAACAGCTCAGGGGAACACCGGGGAGCTGTTTTTT. This gives the protein CASSLTAQGNTGELFF.

On this clone itself: At one end, the junction sequence differs from germline, possibly due to a read error. The chain recombines TRBV15 with TRBJ1-6, with D possibly TRBD1 on 6 matching bases. The CDR3 spans 14 residues. Germline lookup yields CDR1 LNHNV and CDR2 YYDKDF (reference sequence). CDR3 amino acids: CATSRGGGNSPLHF. Written as DNA, the CDR3 is TGTGCCACCAGTAGAGGGGGAGGGAATTCACCCCTCCACTTT.

The chain couples TRBV3-1 (or the pseudogene TRBV3-2) to TRBJ1-2, with a weak D call TRBD1 (5 bases). V was cut by 7 bases and J by 9 bases, with 24 bases left in between. Per germline, CDR1 LGHDT and CDR2 YNNKEL (reference sequence). The CDR3 is made up of 15 amino acids. The CDR3 loop reads CASTPTGGSDGSYTF. The CDR3 nucleotides read TGTGCCAGCACCCCCACGGGGGGTTCAGACGGAAGCTACACCTTC.

The chain couples TRBV5-6 to TRBJ2-1, with 11 nucleotides matching TRBD1. Germline V gene sequence: CDR1 SGHDT, CDR2 YYEEEE. Losses at the gene ends were 0 bases for V and 4 bases for J; bases not matched to a gene: 3. This CDR3 has 16 amino acids. The CDR3 loop reads CASSLVGQGAYNEQFF. The CDR3 DNA sequence: TGTGCCAGCAGCTTGGTTGGACAGGGGGCTTACAATGAGCAGTTCTTC.

V is TRBV4-1 and J is TRBJ2-1; 7 bases are shared with TRBD2. Germline CDR1 MGHRA, CDR2 YSYEKL. The J segment lost 2 bases and the V segment lost 4 bases, leaving 8 bases of the junction unmatched. This CDR3 has 16 residues. The CDR3 loop reads CASSPTHRGAYNEQFF. CDR3 in DNA: TGCGCCAGCAGCCCAACCCATCGGGGGGCCTACAATGAGCAGTTCTTC.

The CDR3 reads CASTPGSGGAGTQYF. CDR3 bases: TGTGCCAGTACCCCGGGCAGCGGGGGGGCGGGTACGCAGTATTTT. This chain joins TRBV19 and TRBJ2-3; TRBD2 matches 10 bases. The CDR3 is 15 residues long. The germline V gene has CDR1 LNHDA and CDR2 SQIVND (reference sequence). Unmatched junction bases numbered 12, after V lost 7 bases and J lost 8 bases. The whole variable domain, remainder taken from reference TRBV19 and TRBJ2-3, is DGGITQSPKYLFRKEGQNVTLSCEQNLNHDAMYWYRQDPGQGLRLIYYSQIVNDFQKGDIAEGYSVSREKKESFPLTVTSAQKNPTAFYLCASTPGSGGAGTQYFGPGTRLTVL.

The chain joins TRBV11-3 to TRBJ2-1; 8 bases are shared with TRBD2. The J segment lost 8 bases and the V segment lost 3 bases, leaving 3 bases of the junction unmatched. The CDR3 spans 13 residues. Per the germline V gene, CDR1 is SGHNT and CDR2 is YENEEA. The CDR3 nucleotides read TGTGCCAGCAGCTTCGCGGGGGGTTATGAGCAGTTCTTC. Translation: CASSFAGGYEQFF.

There are a few counts of this clone. This chain links TRBV3-1 (or the pseudogene TRBV3-2) with TRBJ1-4; D unresolved. The CDR3 consists of 15 residues. V dropped 4 bases and J dropped 8 bases, with 17 bases sitting between them. The V gene's germline CDR1 is LGHDT and CDR2 YNNKEL (reference sequence). The CDR3 loop reads CASSLTGPGGEKLFF. The CDR3 DNA reads as TGTGCCAGCAGCCTGACCGGCCCCGGAGGGGAAAAACTGTTTTTT.

The chain recombines TRBV11-3 with TRBJ2-1; D uncertain. The CDR3 is made up of 13 amino acids. Germline V CDR1 and CDR2: SGHNT, YENEEA. V was trimmed by 1 base and J by 8 bases, leaving 9 bases between them. In nucleotides, the CDR3 is TGTGCCAGCAGCTTAGCGGGTAGGTATGAGCAGTTCTTC. Its protein is CASSLAGRYEQFF.

This clone was counted a single time. The V gene is TRBV6-2 or TRBV6-3, the J gene TRBJ1-5; D not resolved. CDR3 length equals 15 residues. The germline V gene has CDR1 MNHEY and CDR2 SVGEGT. V was clipped by 2 bases and J by 2 bases, with 10 bases between them. CDR3 amino acids: CASSYVSNGNQPQHF. The CDR3 DNA follows: TGTGCCAGCAGTTACGTGTCAAATGGCAATCAGCCCCAGCATTTT.

The V call is TRBV20-1, the J call TRBJ2-1; 12 nucleotides line up with TRBD2. CDR3 size: 18 residues. Germline trimming cut 3 bases from V and 2 bases from J; bases unmatched to any gene: 11. CDR1 is DFQATT, CDR2 SNEGSKA, per germline (reference sequence). CDR3: CSASLPSSGGATYNEQFF. The CDR3 bases are TGCAGTGCTAGTTTACCCTCTAGCGGGGGGGCGACCTACAATGAGCAGTTCTTC.

This clone has only one observation. The J gene is TRBJ1-6, the V gene TRBV25-1; D ambiguous. V dropped 1 base and J dropped 13 bases, with 20 bases sitting between them. CDR1 is MGHDK, CDR2 SYGVNS, per germline. The CDR3 is 16 residues long. Here the CDR3 DNA reads TGTGCCAGCAGTGAATCGGTCCTCGGGGTTGTGGCTCCCCTCCACTTT. Its translation is CASSESVLGVVAPLHF.

The CDR3 DNA sequence: TGTGCCAGCAGCTACCAGTGGAGCTCCTACGAGCAGTACTTC. Translating gives CASSYQWSSYEQYF. The chain recombines TRBV5-4 with TRBJ2-7; D is unresolved. V lost 3 bases, J lost 0 bases, and 10 bases lay in between. The V gene's germline CDR1 is SGHNT and CDR2 YYREEE (reference sequence). CDR3 size: 14 residues.

The rearrangement links TRBV5-1 to TRBJ2-1, with 9 positions matching TRBD2. The CDR3 is 16 amino acids. Germline CDR1 is SGHRS and CDR2 is YFSETQ. V was pared by 4 bases and J by 2 bases, with 7 bases of the junction left unmatched. The CDR3 coding sequence is TGCGCCAGCAGCCAGGCGGGCGGGGGGGCCTACAATGAGCAGTTCTTC. This sequence encodes CASSQAGGGAYNEQFF.

Of note for this clone: At one of its ends the junction is not consistent with the germline gene, which may arise from a read error. The CDR3 region has the DNA TGTGCTAGCAGTAATACAGGGAACACCGGGGAGCTGTTTTTT. Translation: CASSNTGNTGELFF. This chain connects TRBV7-7 to TRBJ2-2; possible D gene TRBD1, 5 bases. The CDR3 has 14 amino acids. The V gene's germline CDR1 is SSHAT and CDR2 FNYEAQ (reference sequence).

This sequence joins TRBV28 and TRBJ1-2; 10 nucleotides line up with TRBD1. Germline V lookup: CDR1 MDHEN, CDR2 SYDVKM. The V segment lost 5 bases and the J segment 8 bases; nucleotides outside the gene matches: 8. The CDR3 loop spans 14 amino acids. The CDR3 DNA reads TGTGCCAGCAGTGGGACAGGGGAATCGGGGGGCTACACCTTC. Translating gives CASSGTGESGGYTF.